This section outlines one TCR beta chain sequence together with its context. TCRdb's copy holds only in-frame clones and misses some; the assay was immunoSEQ multiplex PCR. The table includes tens of thousands of clones, just over 90% detected once. These data come from a study of T cell changes during pregnancy in multiple sclerosis. CDR1 KGHSH and CDR2 LQKENI come from the germline V gene. Trimming stripped 8 bases from V and 0 bases from J, with 9 bases between. The length of the CDR3 is 13 residues. The sequence derives from a female donor with multiple sclerosis, enrolled in a pregnancy study. The gene calls are TRBV18 and TRBJ2-3; D is uncertain. The specimen was peripheral blood, collected in the third trimester of pregnancy. The CDR3 region is CASAKPSTDTQYF. The CDR3 nucleotides read TGTGCCAGCGCGAAACCTAGCACAGATACGCAGTATTTT.